This T cell receptor beta chain is drawn from a study of response to subunit inactivated influenza vaccine. Study findings and constraints: That few new T cells are recruited by each seasonal influenza vaccination was the authors' suggestion.

V dropped 3 bases and J dropped 3 bases, with 19 bases sitting between them. The CDR3 extends over 17 amino acids. Germline V gene data show CDR1 as SGHAT and CDR2 as FQNNGV. A single record per CDR3 protein comes from TCRdb applying MiXCR to the RT-PCR reads. The repertoire holds just over 300,000 distinct CDR3 sequences, with over 20% as singletons. Regarding this clonotype: The antigen remains undetermined.

The clonotype comes from a man in his fifties or sixties who received an inactivated influenza vaccine. This chain joins TRBV11-2 and TRBJ2-3, with D unclear. Material: PBMCs from blood, obtained approximately 20 months after vaccination. Here the CDR3 reads CASSFSPLGRGTDTQYF. The DNA for the CDR3 is TGTGCCAGCAGCTTCTCCCCCCTAGGCCGTGGTACAGATACGCAGTATTTT.